This T cell receptor beta chain was recorded in a study of regulatory T cells in long-lasting Graves disease. Time point given: newly diagnosed GD, antithyroid drugs for less than 3 months. From RNA extracted from PBMCs, the TCR library was made. The CDR3 is made up of 17 amino acids. Germline V gene sequence: CDR1 SNHLY, CDR2 FYNNEI. Deletions cut 6 bases from V and 1 base from J, with 20 bases between. This clonotype was recorded many times. For TCR beta, libraries came from iRepertoire HTBI primers and Arm-PCR of CDR3 regions. Each CDR3 protein is one row after TCRdb ran MiXCR on the multiplex PCR reads. This table holds 240,000 or so distinct CDR3 sequences, 20% to 25% found once.

The input for sequencing was peripheral blood mononuclear cells (PBMCs), taken at new diagnosis, from a patient treated with antithyroid drugs. V is TRBV2 and J is TRBJ2-3, with D perhaps matching TRBD2 (5 bases). This receptor was identified in a female donor with Graves disease. DNA for the CDR3: TGTGCCAGCAGGGGAACCTATCAGTGGGGAGGCACAGATACGCAGTATTTT. This codes for CASRGTYQWGGTDTQYF.